The 13 T cell receptor beta chains below come from one sample, sequenced in a study of Ad26.COV2.S vaccination and SARS-CoV-2 variants (dated by TCRdb to the early 2020s). The protocol used for the library was the immunoSEQ multiplex PCR assay. What TCRdb holds here is the immuneACCESS table cut down to in-frame rearrangements. Part of the clones is not present; checked against another copy, under half of the missing clones reflect an unresolved V gene, and the others are unexplained. The sample profile shows roughly 700,000 clones; roughly 90% of them were found once. Of the sample, around 1.5% falls within the top ten clones. The label giving this sample's treatment or condition can be read as: over 15 received Ad26.COV2.S at low or high dose, single or two shots; several received placebo; per-sample allocation not given. Repertoires of vaccine and placebo recipients were sequenced from samples collected on day 63 after the first injection.

This material consisted of peripheral blood, taken in a trial of Ad26.COV2.S vaccine versus placebo. The receptors here all came from a person aged 18 to 59 who received the Ad26.COV2.S COVID-19 vaccine or a placebo.

The CDR3 DNA reads TGTGCCAGTAGTAGGGGGACAGCTCCTATGAACACTGAAGCTTTCTTT. It yields the protein CASSRGTAPMNTEAFF. J is TRBJ1-1 and V is TRBV19, with 7 bases lining up with TRBD1. Looked up from germline, CDR1 is LNHDA and CDR2 is SQIVND (reference sequence). The CDR3 has 16 residues. Germline trimming cut 4 bases from V and 0 bases from J; bases unmatched to any gene: 8.

V usage is TRBV14 and J usage is TRBJ1-1; D perhaps matches TRBD1 (6 bases). From germline, CDR1 is SGHDN and CDR2 FVKESK. The V gene lost 5 bases and the J gene lost 5 bases, with 12 bases spanning the gap. The CDR3 contains 13 residues. The CDR3 spells CASSKPTGTEAFF. The DNA for the CDR3 is TGTGCCAGCAGCAAACCGACAGGAACTGAAGCTTTCTTT.

This chain uses TRBV19 with TRBJ2-6; 10 bases align to TRBD1. J was trimmed by 0 bases and V by 7 bases; bases with no gene match: 3. Germline V lookup: CDR1 LNHDA, CDR2 SQIVND (reference sequence). CDR3 length equals 16 residues. The CDR3 protein is CASKTGGFSGANVLTF. The CDR3 bases are TGTGCCAGTAAGACAGGGGGCTTCTCTGGGGCCAACGTCCTGACTTTC.

Only a few counts were recorded for this clone. J is TRBJ2-1 and V is TRBV3-1 (or the pseudogene TRBV3-2); D possibly corresponds to TRBD1 (6 bases). Germline CDR1 and CDR2: LGHDT and YNNKEL (reference sequence). The V gene lost 4 bases and the J gene lost 10 bases, with 20 bases spanning the gap. The CDR3 totals 15 residues. CDR3 nucleotides: TGTGCCAGCAGCCTAGACCTGTTAGGGGGTACGGAGCAGTTCTTC. Its translation: CASSLDLLGGTEQFF.

The rearrangement uses TRBV15 and TRBJ2-5; D is perhaps TRBD1 (6 bases). CDR1 LNHNV and CDR2 YYDKDF come from the germline V gene (reference sequence). This CDR3 spans 16 amino acids. Trimming took off 0 bases at V and 4 bases at J, with 15 bases between the two ends. Here the CDR3 DNA reads TGTGCCACCAGCAGAGATCTGTCAGGGGTGGGAGAGACCCAGTACTTC. As protein: CATSRDLSGVGETQYF.

The V gene is TRBV7-9, the J gene TRBJ2-5; possibly TRBD1 for D (5 bases). Germline V gene data show CDR1 as SEHNR and CDR2 as FQNEAQ (reference sequence). This CDR3 is 11 amino acids long. Trimming took off 6 bases at V and 13 bases at J, with 15 bases between the two ends. The chain's CDR3 is CASSPDTIGYF. The CDR3 DNA reads TGTGCCAGCAGTCCGGACACAATTGGGTACTTC.

This chain joins TRBV12-3 or TRBV12-4 and TRBJ2-1; D not resolved. Trimming shortened V by 6 bases and J by 3 bases, and 9 bases separated the two germline ends. CDR3 size: 13 residues. DNA of the CDR3: TGTGCCAGCAGCAACCTCGTCTACAATGAGCAGTTCTTC. It codes for CASSNLVYNEQFF.

This sequence joins TRBV6-5 and TRBJ1-1; D unclear. CDR1 is MNHEY and CDR2 is SVGAGI in the germline V gene. V gave up 4 bases and J gave up 1 base, with 10 bases separating them. CDR3 length: 14 residues. CDR3 DNA sequence: TGTGCCAGCAGTTCATACCCGCAGAACACTGAAGCTTTCTTT. Encoded protein: CASSSYPQNTEAFF.

The CDR3 nucleotides read TGTGCCAGCAGCCTTACACAGGGAGGGAATTCACCCCTCCACTTT. This translates into CASSLTQGGNSPLHF. The chain links TRBV7-8 to TRBJ1-6; a possible D gene is TRBD1 (6 bases). Germline V gene sequence: CDR1 SGHVS, CDR2 FQNEAQ. The CDR3 has 15 amino acids. V dropped 5 bases and J dropped 7 bases, with 15 bases sitting between them. Full variable domain (remainder filled in from reference TRBV7-8 and TRBJ1-6): GAGVSQSPRYKVAKRGQDVALRCDPISGHVSLFWYQQALGQGPEFLTYFQNEAQLDKSGLPSDRFFAERPEGSVSTLKIQRTQQEDSAVYLCASSLTQGGNSPLHFGNGTRLTVT.

This clone was recorded a few times. The rearrangement uses TRBV30 and TRBJ2-7; D might be TRBD2 (5 bases). Trimming shortened V by 2 bases and J by 3 bases, and 20 bases separated the two germline ends. Per germline, CDR1 GTSNPN and CDR2 SVGIG (reference sequence). The CDR3 has 16 amino acids. CDR3 region: CAWSSPSGLGRYEQYF. Written as DNA, the CDR3 is TGTGCCTGGAGTTCCCCCAGCGGACTGGGTCGCTACGAGCAGTACTTC.

This rearrangement joins TRBV11-2 to TRBJ2-7; 9 bases fit TRBD2. The CDR3 runs 15 residues. Trimming took 2 bases from V and 6 from J; bases not matched to a gene: 8. CDR1 and CDR2 from the germline V gene are SGHAT and FQNNGV. DNA for the CDR3: TGTGCCAGCAGCTTACAGGGACTAGCCCTATCCGAGCAGTACTTC. This encodes CASSLQGLALSEQYF.

CDR3 coding DNA: TGTGCCAGTCAGAACCTTGAATACGAGCAGTACTTC. As protein: CASQNLEYEQYF. The genes are TRBV6-4 and TRBJ2-7; D not resolved. V was shortened by 9 bases and J by 4 bases, with 13 bases between the two germline ends. This CDR3 comprises 12 residues. Germline V lookup: CDR1 MRHNA, CDR2 SNTAGT.

The rearrangement joins TRBV18 to TRBJ1-4; D unclear. Germline V gene sequence: CDR1 KGHSH, CDR2 LQKENI. This CDR3 has 13 amino acids. Deletions cut 5 bases from V and 8 bases from J, with 12 bases between. The CDR3 reads CASSRSEDEKLFF. The CDR3 nucleotides read TGTGCCAGCTCAAGGAGTGAGGACGAAAAACTGTTTTTT.